A single sample gave rise to the 30 T cell receptor beta chains below, sequenced in a study of shared clonotypes between healthy human individuals. The assay was immunoSEQ multiplex PCR, and TCRdb's table has in-frame clones only and misses some. The repertoire includes roughly 500,000 clones, approximately 84% of them detected once, and roughly 12% sits in the top ten. Sample: PBMCs. These receptors were taken from a woman aged 40 to 50 in good health. Some clones in this sample may be carry-over from other donors' samples.

V is TRBV18 and J is TRBJ2-7, with D perhaps matching TRBD1 or TRBD2 (5 bases each). Trimming pared 4 bases from V and 4 bases from J, leaving 8 bases between. This CDR3 region has 12 residues. Looked up from germline, CDR1 is KGHSH and CDR2 is LQKENI. The CDR3 here is CASSRDGYEQYF. The DNA for the CDR3 is TGTGCCAGCTCACGGGACGGTTACGAGCAGTACTTC.

As concerns this clone: It differs at one base from a far larger clone, so likely a read error. Other DNA sequences in this sample translate to the same CDR3. The rearrangement links TRBV5-1 to TRBJ1-3, with D unresolved. This CDR3 is built from 18 residues. Germline-derived CDR1 and CDR2 are SGHRS and YFSETQ. The germline V and J ends were trimmed by 5 bases and 0 bases, with 21 bases remaining between them. The CDR3 DNA follows: TGCGCCAGCAGGCTATACCCTAGAGGGCGGTACTCTGGAAACACCATATATTTT. It codes for CASRLYPRGRYSGNTIYF.

The rearrangement joins TRBV30 to TRBJ2-2; D ambiguous. Germline V gene data show CDR1 as GTSNPN and CDR2 as SVGIG (reference sequence). Trimming left V 0 bases short and J 6 bases short, with 23 bases between. The length of the CDR3 is 18 residues. In DNA, the CDR3 is TGTGCCTGGAGTGTATACGGATTCGCTACTGAATCCGCCGGGGAGCTGTTTTTT. This gives the protein CAWSVYGFATESAGELFF.

A note on this clone: This specimen includes other DNA sequences encoding the same CDR3. The chain joins TRBV11-2 to TRBJ2-5, with TRBD1 matching 7 bases. The J segment lost 1 base and the V segment lost 6 bases, leaving 5 bases of the junction unmatched. Germline CDR1 reads SGHAT; CDR2 reads FQNNGV. The CDR3 loop spans 14 amino acids. The CDR3 spells CASRPDRVQETQYF. CDR3 in DNA: TGTGCCAGCAGACCTGACAGGGTCCAAGAGACCCAGTACTTC.

The V gene is TRBV28, the J gene TRBJ2-1; D gene unclear. Between the trimmed V and J ends, which lost 3 bases and 9 bases, there was a span of 3 bases. The CDR3 loop spans 10 amino acids. In germline, CDR1 is MDHEN, CDR2 SYDVKM. The CDR3, as DNA: TGTGCCAGCAGTTTCGGTGAGCAGTTCTTC. Residues: CASSFGEQFF. Based on the CDR3 plus reference TRBV28 and TRBJ2-1, the full variable domain is DVKVTQSSRYLVKRTGEKVFLECVQDMDHENMFWYRQDPGLGLRLIYFSYDVKMKEKGDIPEGYSVSREKKERFSLILESASTNQTSMYLCASSFGEQFFGPGTRLTVL.

The gene calls are TRBV9 and TRBJ1-2, with 9 bases fitting TRBD1. With V trimmed by 3 bases and J by 1 base, 7 bases remained unmatched. In germline, CDR1 is SGDLS, CDR2 YYNGEE. CDR3 size: 16 residues. CDR3 region: CASSASGQGFNYGYTF. The CDR3 DNA reads TGTGCCAGCAGCGCCTCGGGACAGGGATTTAACTATGGCTACACCTTC.

Details on this clone: This probably arose from a read error, given a far larger clone one base away. The CDR3 spells CASSDGKGTGGEKLFF. The CDR3 DNA is TGTGCCAGCAGTGATGGAAAGGGGACAGGTGGTGAAAAACTGTTTTTT. The rearrangement joins TRBV6-1 to TRBJ1-4; 8 nucleotides match TRBD1. Germline lookup yields CDR1 MNHNS and CDR2 SASEGT. The CDR3 runs to 16 residues. Germline trimming cut 3 bases from V and 7 bases from J; bases unmatched to any gene: 10.

In its sample, this clone was seen once. With only one base between it and a far larger clone, this is likely a read error. The same CDR3 is also encoded by other DNA sequences in this sample. The chain has TRBV5-6 and TRBJ2-2; the match to TRBD2 covers 7 bases. Germline lookup yields CDR1 SGHDT and CDR2 YYEEEE. The CDR3 has 17 residues. CDR3 protein: CASSRRDQGLNTGELFF. CDR3 DNA: TGCGCCAGCAGTCGTAGGGACCAGGGACTAAACACCGGGGAGCTGTTTTTT.

To note about this clone: A far larger clone is one base from this, pointing to a likely read error. The chain has TRBV5-1 and TRBJ1-3; the D is unclear. CDR3 length equals 15 residues. CDR1 and CDR2 from the germline V gene are SGHRS and YFSETQ. CDR3 nucleotides: TGCGCCAGCAGCTTTAATGGGCAAACTGGAAACACCATACATTTT. It translates to CASSFNGQTGNTIHF.

This chain uses TRBV9 with TRBJ1-1; TRBD1 agrees at 7 bases. CDR1 is SGDLS, CDR2 YYNGEE, per germline. The CDR3 sequence is 14 residues long. The J segment lost 7 bases and the V segment lost 1 base, leaving 7 bases of the junction unmatched. CDR3 sequence (DNA): TGTGCCAGCAGCGTACTACAGGGGTGGGATGAAGCTTTCTTT. Translated, it gives CASSVLQGWDEAFF.

This chain uses TRBV10-1 with TRBJ2-2; TRBD2 aligns across 7 bases. Germline CDR1 reads WNHNN; CDR2 reads SYGVQD (reference sequence). There are 13 residues in the CDR3. V trimming: 5 bases; J trimming: 5 bases; junction bases outside the gene matches: 2. CDR3 bases: TGCGCCAGCAGTCCCGGGAGGACCGGGGAGCTGTTTTTT. As protein: CASSPGRTGELFF.

The chain carries TRBV7-8 and TRBJ2-1; D not resolved. The V gene lost 0 bases and the J gene lost 2 bases, with 17 bases spanning the gap. This CDR3 has 18 residues. Germline-derived CDR1 and CDR2 are SGHVS and FQNEAQ. CDR3 in amino acids: CASSLADPRLPPYNEQFF. CDR3 DNA sequence: TGTGCCAGCAGCTTAGCGGACCCCCGACTGCCCCCCTACAATGAGCAGTTCTTC.

The rearrangement joins TRBV28 to TRBJ1-1, with D perhaps TRBD1 (5 bases). The germline CDR1 and CDR2 sequences are MDHEN and SYDVKM. The germline V and J ends were trimmed by 5 bases and 1 base, with 14 bases remaining between them. The CDR3 loop spans 15 amino acids. The CDR3 DNA follows: TGTGCCAGCAGTCCACTCGGTGGGGGGAACACTGAAGCTTTCTTT. Its protein product is CASSPLGGGNTEAFF.

V and J are TRBV30 and TRBJ2-1; 11 positions match TRBD2. The CDR3 totals 14 residues. Germline CDR1 is GTSNPN and CDR2 is SVGIG (reference sequence). The junction had 5 bases not matched to a gene; V was cut back by 5 bases and J by 5 bases. The CDR3, as DNA: TGTGCCTGGCTGCCGGGACTAGCGGACAATGAGCAGTTCTTC. Translating gives CAWLPGLADNEQFF. Full variable domain (remainder filled in from reference TRBV30 and TRBJ2-1): SQTIHQWPATLVQPVGSPLSLECTVEGTSNPNLYWYRQAAGRGLQLLFYSVGIGQISSEVPQNLSASRPQDRQFILSSKKLLLSDSGFYLCAWLPGLADNEQFFGPGTRLTVL.

In this sample, this clone turned up a few times. The gene calls are TRBV28 and TRBJ1-1; 7 bases match TRBD1. The CDR3 is 16 amino acids. The trim removed 5 bases at V and 0 bases at J, leaving 9 bases unmatched. Germline V gives CDR1 MDHEN, CDR2 SYDVKM. CDR3 sequence (DNA): TGTGCCAGCAGTGAGAACAGGGGAGGGATGAACACTGAAGCTTTCTTT. This sequence encodes CASSENRGGMNTEAFF.

Note on this clone: This likely came from a read error, as a far larger clone is one base away. The chain is built from TRBV30 and TRBJ2-2; D not resolved. With 2 bases removed from V and 5 bases from J, the gap between germline ends came to 9 bases. The CDR3 is 13 residues long. Germline CDR1 reads GTSNPN; CDR2 reads SVGIG (reference sequence). The CDR3 nucleotides read TGTGCCTGGAGTATTTGGGGTACCGGGGAGCTGTTTTTT. Amino acid sequence: CAWSIWGTGELFF.

The sample holds a few counts of this clone. This likely reflects a read error, since a far larger clone is one base away. This sample includes further DNA sequences coding for the same CDR3. The gene calls are TRBV14 and TRBJ1-1; D is undetermined. Germline V gene data show CDR1 as SGHDN and CDR2 as FVKESK. The CDR3 is made up of 14 amino acids. The CDR3 DNA reads TGTGCCAGCAGCCAAGTCTCGTGGAACACTGAAGCCTTCTTT. This encodes CASSQVSWNTEAFF.

The chain combines TRBV7-3 with TRBJ2-1, with 8 bases that match TRBD1. This CDR3 spans 15 amino acids. Germline lookup yields CDR1 SGHTA and CDR2 FQGTGA. With 2 bases clipped from V and 7 bases from J, the junction kept 7 bases outside the gene matches. CDR3: CASSLGQGRRNEQFF. The CDR3 bases are TGTGCCAGCAGCTTAGGACAGGGAAGGAGGAATGAGCAGTTCTTC.

The chain couples TRBV10-3 to TRBJ1-5; D gene ambiguous. Germline V gene sequence: CDR1 ENHRY, CDR2 SYGVKD. This CDR3 region has 12 residues. V lost 3 bases and J 3 bases, leaving 3 bases between the germline ends. The DNA for the CDR3 is TGTGCCATCAGTGATCTCAATCAGCCCCAGCATTTT. Its translation: CAISDLNQPQHF.

Only a few counts were recorded for this clone. The V and J genes are TRBV5-1 and TRBJ2-5, with D possibly TRBD1 on 6 matching bases. The end of the DNA fits TRBJ2-7 better, so the J call may be wrong. The CDR3 length is 13 residues. Per the germline V gene, CDR1 is SGHRS and CDR2 is YFSETQ. The CDR3, as DNA: TGCGCCAGCAGGCTTCAGGGGACCTACGAGCAGTACTTC. Its translation: CASRLQGTYEQYF.

The rearrangement links TRBV6-6 to TRBJ1-4; TRBD1 might be the D (6 bases). V was pared by 6 bases and J by 3 bases, with 14 bases between. The CDR3 is 15 amino acids. Germline CDR1 reads MNHNY; CDR2 reads SVGAGI (reference sequence). CDR3 nucleotide sequence: TGTGCCAGCAGCAATACAGGGTCCCCTAATGAAAAACTGTTTTTT. It encodes CASSNTGSPNEKLFF.

In regard to this clone: A much bigger clone sits one base away, suggesting this may be a read error. The same CDR3 can be traced to other DNA sequences in this sample. V and J are TRBV4-1 and TRBJ2-1; possible D gene TRBD2, 6 bases. The germline V gene encodes CDR1 MGHRA and CDR2 YSYEKL. The CDR3 has 14 amino acids. The CDR3 region is CASSQASVGNEQFF. CDR3 DNA sequence: TGCGCCAGTAGCCAGGCTAGCGTAGGGAATGAGCAGTTCTTC.

As regards this clone: This likely traces to a read error, being one base from a far larger clone. Within the sample, other DNA sequences also encode this same CDR3. V gene TRBV4-2 combines with J gene TRBJ2-2, with 8 bases that match TRBD2. The CDR3 loop spans 18 amino acids. Per germline, CDR1 LGHNA and CDR2 YNFKEQ. V lost 2 bases and J lost 9; bases outside the gene matches: 17. For the CDR3, the DNA is TGTGCCAGCAGCCAATTCCTCTCAGCGGGAGCCTCTACCTGGGAGCTGTTTTTT. Protein product: CASSQFLSAGASTWELFF.

With respect to this clone: A far larger clone is one base from this, pointing to a likely read error. J is TRBJ1-1 and V is TRBV29-1; D not certain. The CDR3 runs to 13 residues. V gave up 7 bases and J gave up 2 bases, with 14 bases separating them. Germline loops: CDR1 SQVTM, CDR2 ANQGSEA. CDR3 bases: TGCAGCGGTCGACTCCGGGTAAACACTGAAGCTTTCTTT. This translates into CSGRLRVNTEAFF.

This clone was counted a few times. The V and J genes are TRBV7-3 and TRBJ2-7; possible D gene TRBD2, 6 bases. CDR1 is SGHTA, CDR2 FQGTGA, per germline. Trimming cost V 2 bases and J 4 bases, with 15 bases left between them. This CDR3 contains 15 residues. In DNA, the CDR3 is TGTGCCAGCAGCTTAGGGGAGGCTAAAATATACGAGCAGTACTTC. Translation gives CASSLGEAKIYEQYF.

This chain uses TRBV29-1 with TRBJ2-3; TRBD2 aligns across 9 bases. The CDR3 is 15 amino acids. Germline assignment: CDR1 SQVTM and CDR2 ANQGSEA. V was clipped by 4 bases and J by 0 bases; unmatched bases: 5. The CDR3 sequence: CSVASSGTSTDTQYF. DNA for the CDR3: TGCAGCGTTGCGTCTAGCGGGACTAGCACAGATACGCAGTATTTT.

The V call is TRBV7-9, the J call TRBJ2-6; D remains unclear. The CDR3 is 14 amino acids. CDR1 is SEHNR and CDR2 is FQNEAQ in the germline V gene (reference sequence). V was trimmed by 4 bases and J by 0 bases, leaving 4 bases between them. CDR3 bases: TGTGCCAGCAGCTCCCGCTCTGGGGCCAACGTCCTGACTTTC. Amino acids: CASSSRSGANVLTF.

This clone was counted ten times or more. The sample has other DNA sequences that encode this CDR3 too. The V gene is TRBV7-3, the J gene TRBJ2-1; 15 bases align to TRBD2. The CDR3 spans 16 residues. After removal of 4 bases from V and 7 bases from J, the junction contained 5 bases not matched to a gene. Germline CDR1 SGHTA, CDR2 FQGTGA. The CDR3 here is CASSYGLAGGRNEQFF. In DNA, the CDR3 is TGTGCCAGCAGCTATGGACTAGCGGGAGGGCGAAATGAGCAGTTCTTC.

With respect to this clone: With only one base between it and a far larger clone, this is likely a read error. The rearrangement joins TRBV2 to TRBJ2-7; tentatively, D is TRBD1 (6 bases). The germline V and J ends were trimmed by 8 bases and 7 bases, with 18 bases remaining between them. Germline V gene lookup returns CDR1 SNHLY and CDR2 FYNNEI. The CDR3 sequence is 13 residues long. The DNA of the CDR3 is TGTGCCAGCTCGCAGGGGCGATTGGGAGAGCAGTACTTC. It yields the protein CASSQGRLGEQYF.

A word on this clone: A read error is likely here: a far larger clone is one base away. Other DNA sequences within the sample encode an identical CDR3. The chain couples TRBV7-2 to TRBJ2-7, with D unclear. This CDR3 contains 15 residues. V was clipped by 5 bases and J by 4 bases, with 18 bases between them. The germline V gene encodes CDR1 SGHTA and CDR2 FQGNSA. CDR3 bases: TGTGCCAGCAGCCTAGGACCTATGAGCTCTTACGAGCAGTACTTC. Amino acid sequence: CASSLGPMSSYEQYF. The full variable domain, in which reference TRBV7-2 and TRBJ2-7 provide the parts outside the CDR3, is GAGVSQSPSNKVTEKGKDVELRCDPISGHTALYWYRQSLGQGLEFLIYFQGNSAPDKSGLPSDRFSAERTGGSVSTLTIQRTQQEDSAVYLCASSLGPMSSYEQYFGPGTRLTVT.